This TCR beta chain was identified during a study of T-cell reconstitution after alpha-beta-depleted transplantation in children. Germline CDR1 reads MGHRA; CDR2 reads YSYEKL. This CDR3 comprises 15 residues. Trimming cost V 0 bases and J 0 bases, with 6 bases left between them. The table lists this clonotype with a few counts. Using unique molecular identifiers, the investigators prepared the TCRbeta library. Using its own MiXCR run on the PCR reads, TCRdb lists one record per CDR3 protein. The sample comprises around 450,000 distinct CDR3 sequences, around 15% of which are singletons, and less than 30% rests with the top ten.

This receptor was taken from a boy in the first two years of life who had a stem cell transplant for Wiskott-Aldrich syndrome, so the T cells may come from the graft donor. The chain employs TRBV4-1 and TRBJ2-4; D call uncertain. The specimen comprised PBMCs, mostly from graft donor cells, sampled 360 days after TCRalphabeta/CD19-depleted stem cell transplant. The CDR3 reads CASSQDSLAKNIQYF. The CDR3 DNA reads TGCGCCAGCAGCCAAGATTCATTAGCCAAAAACATTCAGTACTTC.